The clone carrying this TCR beta chain came up a few times. Trimming took off 2 bases at V and 9 bases at J, with 9 bases between the two ends. CDR3 size: 12 residues. CDR1 ENHRY and CDR2 SYGVKD come from the germline V gene. The data are from a study of early T cells in non-severe SARS-CoV-2 infection. The protocol attached unique molecular identifiers to individual cDNA molecules. TCRdb analysed the 5' RACE reads with MiXCR anew, one entry per CDR3 protein. This table has 55,000 to 65,000 distinct CDR3 sequences, around an eighth appearing once. This chain links TRBV10-3 with TRBJ2-3, with D perhaps TRBD1 (6 bases). This sequence was found in an adult who was a healthcare worker with PCR-confirmed SARS-CoV-2 infection or an uninfected control (not recorded which). Sequencing used whole blood, obtained at baseline. CDR3 bases: TGTGCCATCAGTGAGGGACAGTCCACGCAGTATTTT. Translating it yields CAISEGQSTQYF.